This paragraph reports one T cell receptor (beta chain). Its antigen is currently unknown. This specimen belongs to a study of cytomegalovirus exposure and HLA in healthy donors. Regarding the study as a whole: Most TCR sequences were seen very rarely across donors, but some public TCRs occurred in many.

The CDR3 loop spans 16 amino acids. The germline gives CDR1 SGHDT, CDR2 YYEEEE. J gave up 6 bases and V 4 bases, and 9 bases lay outside the gene matches. Amplification used 60 Vbeta primers and 13 Jbeta primers. Repertoires were generated with immunoSEQ multiplex PCR, while TCRdb's copy carries only in-frame clones and drops some. Of 150,000 to 200,000 clones listed, approximately 80% are singletons. V usage is TRBV5-6 and J usage is TRBJ2-7; 14 bases are shared with TRBD2. The sequenced sample was PBMCs. The sequence was collected from a woman aged 45-60 years in good health and CMV-seronegative. CDR3 bases: TGTGCCAGCAGCGACTTCCCGGGACTAGCGGGAGTCGAGCAGTACTTC. As protein: CASSDFPGLAGVEQYF.